Listed here is a single TCR beta chain. Its antigen is not known. This sample is drawn from a study of PD-1 blockade in classical Hodgkin lymphoma. Study-wide results and caveats: In CD4+ cells, TCR diversity went up significantly by C4D1, but in CD8+ cells it did not. Healthy donors were reported to have higher baseline TCR diversity than newly diagnosed patients.

Sequenced by immunoSEQ multiplex PCR; TCRdb stores in-frame clones only, minus some. The data contain 35,000 to 40,000 clones, around 88% of them singletons. There are 15 residues in the CDR3. V lost 0 bases, J lost 5 bases, and 4 bases stayed unmatched. Germline assignment: CDR1 KGHSY and CDR2 FQNENV. Every patient had relapsed following autologous stem cell transplantation, and cohorts differed in brentuximab vedotin exposure. The source is a human donor with classical Hodgkin lymphoma. V and J are TRBV16 and TRBJ2-7; 10 bases line up with TRBD2. Sequences were derived from peripheral blood mononuclear cells (PBMCs), sampled before the second cycle of nivolumab. In nucleotides, the CDR3 is TGTGCCAGCAGCCAATCGGGACTAGCGAAGCACGAGCAGTACTTC. Translating it yields CASSQSGLAKHEQYF.